This is a list of T cell receptor beta chains from one sample in a study of blood T cell repertoires in COVID-19. Method: immunoSEQ multiplex PCR; TCRdb's copy keeps in-frame clones and lacks some. The table includes over 300,000 clones, nearly 90% detected once. Sequenced input: peripheral blood. All receptors derive from a man aged 18 to 35 with active or convalescent COVID-19. The CDR3 runs from the conserved cysteine through the conserved F or W. D genes are given only for firm matches. Clone size appears in some rows only: once, few, many, or a class for an expanded clone.

TRBV6-6,NA,NA,TRBJ1-2,TGTGCCAGCAGTTACCCCAGACAGAATGGGAATGGCTACACCTTC,CASSYPRQNGNGYTF
TRBV11-2,NA,NA,TRBJ1-2,TGTGCCAGCAGCCAAAGTCCGGGGTTGGACTATGGCTACACCTTC,CASSQSPGLDYGYTF
TRBV19,NA,NA,TRBJ1-2,TGTGCCAGTAGGGAGGAGGTGGTTCGCTATGGCTACACCTTC,CASREEVVRYGYTF
TRBV12-2,many,NA,TRBJ1-1,TGTGCAAGTCGCCCATTTGTGACAGAGAACACTGAAGCTTTCTTT,CASRPFVTENTEAFF
TRBV6-6,NA,NA,TRBJ2-7,TGTGCCAGCAGTTACTCGAGTCCTGGGGGAGGCTACGAGCAGTACTTC,CASSYSSPGGGYEQYF
TRBV3-1/TRBV3-2,NA,TRBD2,TRBJ2-5,TGTGCCAGCAGCCAAGGGACTAGCGCGAAAGAGACCCAGTACTTC,CASSQGTSAKETQYF
TRBV20-1,once,NA,TRBJ1-4,TGCAGTGGTAGTGTGGTGGGGCAGGAGGGAAAACTGTTTTTT,CSGSVVGQEGKLFF
TRBV4-2,NA,NA,TRBJ1-1,TGTGCCAGCAGCCAAACCTTACCAGGGGTCTCGAACACTGAAGCTTTCTTT,CASSQTLPGVSNTEAFF
TRBV7-2,NA,NA,TRBJ1-1,TGTGCCAGCAGCGTAAGGGGTTCCGCTGAAGCTTTCTTT,CASSVRGSAEAFF
TRBV18,NA,TRBD1,TRBJ2-6,TGTGCCAGCTCAAAACAGGGGGCTGGGGCCAACGTGCTGACTTTC,CASSKQGAGANVLTF
TRBV11-3,NA,NA,TRBJ2-1,TGTGCCAGCAGCATGGCCGGTGGGAGCGGTAACAATGAGCAGTTCTTC,CASSMAGGSGNNEQFF
TRBV6-2/TRBV6-3,few,NA,TRBJ2-2,TGTGCCAGCAGTTACAGCGGATGGAGCACCGGGGAGCTGTTTTTT,CASSYSGWSTGELFF
TRBV27,NA,NA,TRBJ2-7,TGTGCCAGCAGTTGGTCCTACTCCTACGAGCAGTACTTC,CASSWSYSYEQYF
TRBV27,NA,NA,TRBJ2-7,TGTGCCAGCAGCTTCGCACCCCAAGGGGTCTACGAGCAGTACTTC,CASSFAPQGVYEQYF
TRBV15,NA,NA,TRBJ1-3,TGTGCCACCAGCCGCCAAGCCCCCTCTGGAAACACCATATATTTT,CATSRQAPSGNTIYF
TRBV10-3,NA,NA,TRBJ1-1,TGTGCCATCAGTGAGTCGTTCGTGAACACTGAAGCTTTCTTT,CAISESFVNTEAFF
TRBV7-9,NA,TRBD1,TRBJ1-2,TGTGCCAGCAGCTTAGGTGGGCACAGGGGGTATGGCTACACCTTC,CASSLGGHRGYGYTF
TRBV5-5,once,NA,TRBJ1-5,TGTGCCAGCAGCTTGGAGACAGGCAATCAGCCCCAGCATTTT,CASSLETGNQPQHF
TRBV19,NA,NA,TRBJ2-1,TGTGCCAGTAGTCTCAAGCGGGCCTTGTTCAGCTCCTACAATGAGCAGTTCTTC,CASSLKRALFSSYNEQFF
TRBV9,NA,NA,TRBJ2-1,TGTGCCAGCAGCGTAGGCCCACTATTTGGTGAGCAGTTCTTC,CASSVGPLFGEQFF
TRBV27,NA,TRBD1,TRBJ2-7,TGTGCCAGCAGTCGATGGACAGGAGCCAACGAGCAGTACTTC,CASSRWTGANEQYF
TRBV24-1,NA,NA,TRBJ1-2,TGTGCCACCAGTGGGGCAAGCACTAACTATGGCTACACCTTC,CATSGASTNYGYTF
TRBV5-5,NA,NA,TRBJ2-1,TGTGCCAGCAGCTTTGTTAGTTACAATGAGCAGTTCTTC,CASSFVSYNEQFF
TRBV19,once,NA,TRBJ2-7,TGTGCCAGTAGTATAGGGGGCCTCTACGAGCAGTACTTC,CASSIGGLYEQYF
TRBV6-6,NA,NA,TRBJ1-3,TGTGCCAGCAGTTACTCAAAGCTCTCTGGAAACACCATATATTTT,CASSYSKLSGNTIYF
TRBV28,few,NA,TRBJ2-3,TGTGCCAGCATCCGGGCGGACACATCCACAGATACGCAGTATTTT,CASIRADTSTDTQYF
TRBV18,NA,NA,TRBJ2-4,TGTGCCAGCTCACCACTCGGGGGGCCCCGGCCGGCCAAAAACATTCAGTACTTC,CASSPLGGPRPAKNIQYF